This T cell receptor (beta chain) originates from a study of T cell repertoires in cytomegalovirus infection. Study overall: As its CMV epitopes, the study selected recently identified HLA-C-restricted and well-studied HLA-B-restricted targets. Indications of both CMV infection and matching HLA type were provided by public TCR beta signatures. General observations from the study: Identification of carriers of CMV plus the relevant HLA was performed using cumulative public TCR beta family frequency. Ex vivo responses were dominated by HLA-C-restricted CMV-specific TCR beta clonotypes.

The CDR3 contains 14 residues. CDR1 and CDR2 (germline): MGHDK, SYGVNS. Trimming cost V 5 bases and J 5 bases; bases outside gene matches: 6. TCRdb fed the reads into MiXCR, producing one record per CDR3 protein. Of about half a million distinct CDR3 sequences listed, roughly 42% are singletons. Remarks on this clonotype: Its antigen is currently unknown.

The chain links TRBV25-1 to TRBJ2-5, with 9 bases matching TRBD1. This receptor was taken from a human donor in good health (CMV status not recorded). Some clones in this sample may be carry-over from other donors' samples. The sample was cultured PBMCs, taken from culture after CMV antigen stimulation. CDR3 sequence: CASSTGQGGETQYF. The CDR3 DNA reads as TGTGCCAGCAGTACGGGACAGGGTGGCGAGACCCAGTACTTC.